A selection of T cell receptor beta chains follows, all from one sample in a study of identical twins. One entry per CDR3 protein, called by TCRdb with MiXCR from the 5' RACE reads. The table lists about 890,000 distinct CDR3 sequences, approximately 13% of them singletons. This sample also appeared in a second study, on yellow fever vaccine responses in identical twins.

The specimen sequenced was PBMCs. The source of these receptors is a woman younger than 30 in good health. Both conserved end residues are part of each CDR3. The D gene is left open where the match is weak.

V: TRBV6-1; J: TRBJ2-3; D: .; CDR3: CASSADLPLAQYF
V: TRBV7-3; J: TRBJ2-1; D: .; CDR3: CASSLGGAILEDNEQFF
V: TRBV5-6; J: TRBJ1-5; D: .; CDR3: CASSLAGVDQPQHF
V: TRBV4-1; J: TRBJ1-5; D: .; CDR3: CASSLAIGQPQHF
V: TRBV28; J: TRBJ2-2; D: .; CDR3: CASSLSGLPGELFF
V: TRBV20-1; J: TRBJ1-6; D: TRBD1; CDR3: CSARGQGDSPLHF
V: TRBV5-1; J: TRBJ2-1; D: TRBD2; CDR3: CASSWGLAGLSYNEQFF
V: TRBV2; J: TRBJ1-5; D: TRBD1; CDR3: CASNQGAGQPQHF
V: TRBV12-3/TRBV12-4; J: TRBJ2-5; D: .; CDR3: CASSLDVKETQYF
V: TRBV6-5; J: TRBJ1-2; D: .; CDR3: CASSFNRVAWGYTF
V: TRBV5-1; J: TRBJ2-3; D: TRBD2; CDR3: CASSLRGSRTSGMTDTQYF
V: TRBV4-1; J: TRBJ2-5; D: .; CDR3: CASSQSGVGVRETQYF
V: TRBV7-8; J: TRBJ2-7; D: .; CDR3: CASSPGGGDEQYF
V: TRBV14; J: TRBJ2-1; D: .; CDR3: CASSQDRYAQGGNEQFF
V: TRBV13; J: TRBJ2-2; D: TRBD1; CDR3: CASSFGGQGLTGELFF
V: TRBV4-2; J: TRBJ2-3; D: .; CDR3: CASSQVTPYSTDTQYF
V: TRBV18; J: TRBJ2-3; D: .; CDR3: CASSPLLSGSDTQYF
V: TRBV28; J: TRBJ1-5; D: .; CDR3: CASSSIGVGNQPQHF
V: TRBV10-1; J: TRBJ2-4; D: .; CDR3: CASSETGLESKNIQYF
V: TRBV10-1; J: TRBJ2-5; D: .; CDR3: CASSESRRVTQETQYF
V: TRBV12-3/TRBV12-4; J: TRBJ2-1; D: TRBD1; CDR3: CASSPGDRGGEQFF
V: TRBV28; J: TRBJ2-1; D: .; CDR3: CASSPPTFYNEQFF
V: TRBV28; J: TRBJ2-1; D: .; CDR3: CASRRLGAYNEQFF
V: TRBV11-2; J: TRBJ1-2; D: TRBD1; CDR3: CASSGTGWYGYTF
V: TRBV6-1; J: TRBJ1-4; D: TRBD1; CDR3: CATGTVRLPNEKLFF
V: TRBV12-3/TRBV12-4; J: TRBJ2-5; D: .; CDR3: CASSFQHLTRETQYF
V: TRBV6-2/TRBV6-3; J: TRBJ1-1; D: .; CDR3: CASSYGGRATEAFF
V: TRBV9; J: TRBJ2-1; D: .; CDR3: CASSVEREDDEQFF
V: TRBV11-1; J: TRBJ2-3; D: .; CDR3: CASSLVGPPSGRADTQYF
V: TRBV11-2; J: TRBJ2-3; D: .; CDR3: CASSHMTLDLGLTDTQYF
V: TRBV7-2; J: TRBJ2-1; D: .; CDR3: CASSFGRISYNEQFF
V: TRBV27; J: TRBJ2-1; D: TRBD1; CDR3: CASSPGQVQFF
V: TRBV20-1; J: TRBJ1-1; D: .; CDR3: CSARAGGMNTEACF
V: TRBV7-2; J: TRBJ1-6; D: .; CDR3: CASSLRVVGSPLHF
V: TRBV15; J: TRBJ2-2; D: .; CDR3: CATSRDPNRELTGELFF
V: TRBV3-1; J: TRBJ2-3; D: TRBD2; CDR3: CASSQDWTSGGSTDTQYF
V: TRBV28; J: TRBJ1-5; D: .; CDR3: CASSLGGVRAQPQHF
V: TRBV19; J: TRBJ2-7; D: TRBD2; CDR3: CASSPPWGSGSPYEQYF
V: TRBV24-1; J: TRBJ2-1; D: .; CDR3: CATSVGGHNEQFF
V: TRBV27; J: TRBJ1-6; D: TRBD1; CDR3: CASSRRDSPNSPLHF
V: TRBV4-1; J: TRBJ2-2; D: TRBD2; CDR3: CASSQVQGLAGETAGELFF
V: TRBV7-9; J: TRBJ2-3; D: .; CDR3: CASSLSPSASTDTQYF
V: TRBV7-8; J: TRBJ2-3; D: TRBD2; CDR3: CASSSRLAGVNTDTQYF
V: TRBV5-1; J: TRBJ2-5; D: TRBD2; CDR3: CASSRAGGKGKETQYF
V: TRBV9; J: TRBJ1-1; D: .; CDR3: CASSAPMGGRTEAFF